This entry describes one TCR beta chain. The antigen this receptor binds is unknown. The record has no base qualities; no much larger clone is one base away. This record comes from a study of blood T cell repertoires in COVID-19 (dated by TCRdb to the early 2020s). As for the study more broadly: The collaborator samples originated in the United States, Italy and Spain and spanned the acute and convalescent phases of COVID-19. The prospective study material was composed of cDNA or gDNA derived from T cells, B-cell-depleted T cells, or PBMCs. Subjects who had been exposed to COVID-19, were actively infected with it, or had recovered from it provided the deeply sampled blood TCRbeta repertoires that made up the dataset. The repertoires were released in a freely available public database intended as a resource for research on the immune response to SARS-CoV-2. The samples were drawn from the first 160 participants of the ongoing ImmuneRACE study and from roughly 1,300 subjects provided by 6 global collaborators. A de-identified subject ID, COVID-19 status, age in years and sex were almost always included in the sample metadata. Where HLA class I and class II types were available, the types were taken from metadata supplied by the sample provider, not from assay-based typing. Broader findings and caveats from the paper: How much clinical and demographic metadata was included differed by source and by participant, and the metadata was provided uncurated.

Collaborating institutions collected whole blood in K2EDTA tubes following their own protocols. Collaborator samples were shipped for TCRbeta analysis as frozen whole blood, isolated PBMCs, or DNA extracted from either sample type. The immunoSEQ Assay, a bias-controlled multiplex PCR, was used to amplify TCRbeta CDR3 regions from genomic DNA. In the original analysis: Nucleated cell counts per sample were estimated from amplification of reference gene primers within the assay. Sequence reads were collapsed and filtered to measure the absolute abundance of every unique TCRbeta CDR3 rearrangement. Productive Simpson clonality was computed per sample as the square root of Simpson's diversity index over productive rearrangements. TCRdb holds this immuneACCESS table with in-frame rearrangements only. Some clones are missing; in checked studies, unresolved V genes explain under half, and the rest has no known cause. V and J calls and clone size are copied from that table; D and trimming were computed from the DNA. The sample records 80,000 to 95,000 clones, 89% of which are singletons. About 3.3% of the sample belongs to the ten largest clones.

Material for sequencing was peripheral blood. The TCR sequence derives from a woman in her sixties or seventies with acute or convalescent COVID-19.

CDR3 protein: CATTTGGSSYEQYF. The nucleotides are TGTGCCACCACGACAGGGGGGAGCTCCTACGAGCAGTACTTC. This receptor chain uses TRBV24-1 and TRBJ2-7, and TRBD1 aligns with 9 junction nucleotides. CDR1 and CDR2 (KGHDR, SFDVKD) derive from the germline V gene. Ends trimmed: V by 8 bases, J by 0 bases; bases unmatched to a gene: 4. From the cysteine through the phenylalanine, the CDR3 covers 14 amino acids. Solely the CDR3 DNA is kept, with 42 bases framed from the first base.